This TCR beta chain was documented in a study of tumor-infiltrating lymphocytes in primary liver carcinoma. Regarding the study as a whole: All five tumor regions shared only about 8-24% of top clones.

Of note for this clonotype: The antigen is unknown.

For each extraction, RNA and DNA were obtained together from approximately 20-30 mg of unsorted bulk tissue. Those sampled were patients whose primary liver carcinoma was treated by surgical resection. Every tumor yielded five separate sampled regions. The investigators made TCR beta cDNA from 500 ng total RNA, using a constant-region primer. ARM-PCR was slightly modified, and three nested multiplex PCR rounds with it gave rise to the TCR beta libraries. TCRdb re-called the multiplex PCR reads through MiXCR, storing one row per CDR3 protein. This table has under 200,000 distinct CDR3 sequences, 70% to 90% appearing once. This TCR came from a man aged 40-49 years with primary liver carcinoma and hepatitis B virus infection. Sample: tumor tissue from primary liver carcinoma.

CDR3 protein: CASSPQTEFRSKQFF. The CDR3 DNA reads TGTGCCAGCAGTCCCCAGACAGAATTTAGGAGTAAACAGTTCTTC. The rearrangement uses TRBV12-3 or TRBV12-4 and TRBJ2-1; TRBD1 is a possible D gene (5 bases). Deletions cut 5 bases from V and 13 bases from J, with 24 bases between. There are 15 residues in the CDR3.